This T cell receptor (beta chain) was sequenced during a study of T-cell reconstitution after alpha-beta-depleted transplantation in children. Preparing the TCRbeta library involved the use of unique molecular identifiers. TCRdb reprocessed the PCR reads via MiXCR and lists one record per CDR3 protein. In the table there are 200,000 to 300,000 distinct CDR3 sequences, about 12% of which are singletons. The CDR3 totals 13 residues. Trimming at V came to 8 bases and at J to 4 bases, leaving 5 bases not matched to a gene. Germline-derived CDR1 and CDR2 are SNHLY and FYNNEI. This clonotype was detected many times.

This specimen was PBMCs from the stem cell graft donor, taken from the stem cell graft. The chain joins TRBV2 to TRBJ1-5; 7 positions agree with TRBD1. The sequence came from a human donor who donated a stem cell graft to a child with acute lymphoblastic leukemia. CDR3 loop: CASGGQSNQPQHF. CDR3 DNA sequence: TGTGCCAGCGGGGGACAGTCGAATCAGCCCCAGCATTTT.